Each of the 21 T cell receptor beta chains below was sequenced from the same sample in a study of early T cells in non-severe SARS-CoV-2 infection. TCRdb re-called the 5' RACE reads with MiXCR, one entry per CDR3 protein. The sample consists of more than 75,000 distinct CDR3 sequences, roughly 15% of them appearing once. Sequencing used whole blood. The origin of the receptors is an adult who was a healthcare worker with PCR-confirmed SARS-CoV-2 infection or an uninfected control (not recorded which).

The CDR3: CASSSQTLSSGNTIYF. The CDR3 bases are TGTGCCAGCAGCTCCCAGACTCTATCCTCTGGAAACACCATATATTTT. The V gene is TRBV9, the J gene TRBJ1-3; D gene ambiguous. The V and J ends lost 4 bases and 0 bases respectively, with 14 bases between them. CDR1 is SGDLS, CDR2 YYNGEE, per germline. The CDR3 contains 16 residues.

This clonotype was observed many times. This rearrangement joins TRBV5-1 to TRBJ1-4; D call uncertain. CDR1 and CDR2 (germline): SGHRS, YFSETQ. This CDR3 contains 16 residues. Trimming removed 1 base from V and 3 bases from J, with 13 bases in between. In DNA, the CDR3 is TGCGCCAGCAGCTTGTCCCCGGGCACACCTAATGAAAAACTGTTTTTT. Protein product: CASSLSPGTPNEKLFF.

Of note for this clonotype: One end of the junction does not line up with germline, which may come from a read error. The V call is TRBV27, the J call TRBJ1-1; D is unclear. The length of the CDR3 is 13 residues. Germline assignment: CDR1 MNHEY and CDR2 SMNVEV (reference sequence). CDR3 sequence: CARRAVGDTEAFF. The CDR3 nucleotides are TGCGCAAGGCGGGCTGTAGGTGACACTGAAGCTTTCTTT.

This clonotype was seen a few times. The rearrangement joins TRBV4-3 to TRBJ2-1; perhaps TRBD2 as D (5 bases). Germline V gives CDR1 LGHNA, CDR2 YSLEER. CDR3 size: 13 residues. Deletions cut 5 bases from V and 6 bases from J, with 11 bases between. CDR3 in DNA: TGCGCCAGCAGCGGGTCGGCGGGCAATGAGCAGTTCTTC. Protein sequence: CASSGSAGNEQFF.

This clonotype has just a few counts. The gene calls are TRBV3-1 and TRBJ2-7; D perhaps matches TRBD1 (6 bases). Germline V gene sequence: CDR1 LGHDT, CDR2 YNNKEL (reference sequence). CDR3 length equals 14 residues. The V end lost 3 bases, the J end lost 0 bases, and 9 bases lay between the germline ends. This chain's CDR3 is CASSHTGSSYEQYF. The CDR3, as DNA: TGTGCCAGCAGCCATACAGGGTCCTCCTACGAGCAGTACTTC.

This clonotype was counted a few times. The chain is built from TRBV6-6 and TRBJ1-5; D ambiguous. The CDR3 contains 14 residues. Germline assignment: CDR1 MNHNY and CDR2 SVGAGI (reference sequence). With 8 bases removed from V and 0 bases from J, the gap between germline ends came to 11 bases. CDR3 sequence: CASFTVYSNQPQHF. CDR3 coding DNA: TGTGCCAGCTTTACAGTCTATAGCAATCAGCCCCAGCATTTT.

In the case of this clonotype: The junction departs from germline at one end; a sequencing error may be responsible. The chain recombines TRBV28 with TRBJ2-3; D uncertain. CDR1 and CDR2 from the germline V gene are MDHEN and SYDVKM. CDR3 length: 15 residues. Here the CDR3 DNA reads TGTGTCAGCAGTCCCCCCTCCGCCCTCACAGATACGCAGTATTTT. Its translation is CVSSPPSALTDTQYF.

This clonotype appeared a few times. The chain is built from TRBV11-2 and TRBJ2-3; 8 bases fit TRBD1. The CDR3 has 14 amino acids. V shed 4 bases and J 7 bases; nucleotides not matched to a gene: 7. In germline, CDR1 is SGHAT, CDR2 FQNNGV. The CDR3 coding sequence is TGTGCCAGCAGCTCGTGGACAGGGCCGAATACGCAGTATTTT. Protein: CASSSWTGPNTQYF.

This clonotype was observed a handful of times. The CDR3 sequence: CASSTGGPYEQYF. For the CDR3, the DNA is TGCGCCAGCAGTACGGGGGGCCCCTACGAGCAGTACTTC. This chain joins TRBV10-2 and TRBJ2-7, with a weak D call TRBD2 (7 bases). Trimming stripped 5 bases from V and 2 bases from J, with 10 bases between. Germline values: CDR1 WSHSY, CDR2 SAAADI. This CDR3 region has 13 residues.

In this sample, this clonotype turned up many times. J is TRBJ2-7 and V is TRBV3-1, with D possibly being TRBD1 (5 bases). The CDR3 has 17 amino acids. Looked up from germline, CDR1 is LGHDT and CDR2 is YNNKEL (reference sequence). Trimming stripped 0 bases from V and 0 bases from J, with 15 bases between. CDR3 sequence: CASSQESRTRSSYEQYF. CDR3 bases: TGTGCCAGCAGCCAAGAATCCCGGACAAGGAGCTCCTACGAGCAGTACTTC.

This clonotype was found many times. This sequence joins TRBV10-3 and TRBJ1-2, with 7 bases aligning to TRBD1. The CDR3 has 13 amino acids. Trimming removed 7 bases from V and 3 bases from J; junction bases left unmatched: 5. CDR1 is ENHRY, CDR2 SYGVKD, per germline. The CDR3 region is CAITPDRDYGYTF. The CDR3 DNA follows: TGTGCCATCACCCCAGACAGGGACTATGGCTACACCTTC.

This clonotype has more than one count but fewer than ten. This rearrangement joins TRBV7-9 to TRBJ2-4, with TRBD1 matching over 8 bases. In germline, CDR1 is SEHNR, CDR2 FQNEAQ (reference sequence). Trimming cost V 4 bases and J 7 bases; bases outside gene matches: 3. CDR3 length equals 13 residues. The CDR3 protein is CASSSRTGNIQYF. CDR3 DNA sequence: TGTGCCAGCAGCTCGCGGACAGGGAACATTCAGTACTTC.

This clonotype was observed a handful of times. The gene calls are TRBV28 and TRBJ1-2, with 7 bases matching TRBD1. Germline trimming cut 8 bases from V and 5 bases from J; bases unmatched to any gene: 17. Germline CDR1 reads MDHEN; CDR2 reads SYDVKM. The CDR3 runs 16 residues. CDR3 sequence reads: CASLGQRESGIYGYTF. The CDR3, as DNA: TGTGCCAGCTTGGGACAGAGAGAGTCTGGGATATATGGCTACACCTTC.

This clonotype was seen a few times. This chain joins TRBV12-3 or TRBV12-4 and TRBJ1-5; 9 nucleotides line up with TRBD1. J gave up 7 bases and V 3 bases, and 7 bases lay outside the gene matches. The CDR3 contains 15 residues. The CDR3 bases are TGTGCCAGCAGTTTCTCGGACAGGGGCGGGCAGCCCCAGCATTTT. Its translation: CASSFSDRGGQPQHF.

CDR3 nucleotides: TGTGCCAGTAGGCGAGGGGGCCAAGAGACCCAGTACTTC. Amino acid sequence: CASRRGGQETQYF. The chain links TRBV19 to TRBJ2-5; tentative D call: TRBD1 (6 bases). CDR3 length equals 13 residues. With 6 bases removed from V and 1 base from J, the gap between germline ends came to 9 bases. The germline V gene has CDR1 LNHDA and CDR2 SQIVND (reference sequence).

The chain uses TRBV19 and TRBJ1-6; the match to TRBD1 covers 7 bases. V was pared by 4 bases and J by 7 bases, with 7 bases of the junction left unmatched. Germline CDR1 and CDR2: LNHDA and SQIVND (reference sequence). This CDR3 is built from 15 residues. CDR3 protein: CASSTSRQGNSPLHF. In nucleotides, the CDR3 is TGTGCCAGTAGTACCTCCCGACAGGGAAATTCACCCCTCCACTTT.

This clonotype turned up a few times. This sequence joins TRBV6-5 and TRBJ2-3; D remains unclear. The germline gives CDR1 MNHEY, CDR2 SVGAGI. The CDR3 loop spans 16 amino acids. The V gene lost 4 bases and the J gene lost 2 bases, with 16 bases spanning the gap. CDR3 sequence reads: CASSLSPGRATDTQYF. In nucleotides, the CDR3 is TGTGCCAGCAGTTTGTCACCCGGAAGGGCCACAGATACGCAGTATTTT.

The V and J genes are TRBV20-1 and TRBJ1-4; TRBD1 is a possible D gene (5 bases). The CDR3 totals 13 residues. Per the germline V gene, CDR1 is DFQATT and CDR2 is SNEGSKA (reference sequence). Trimming left V 2 bases short and J 5 bases short, with 9 bases between. The CDR3 region is CSARTGGNEKLFF. CDR3 in DNA: TGCAGTGCTAGAACCGGGGGGAATGAAAAACTGTTTTTT.

This clonotype occurred a few times. The chain has TRBV6-2 or TRBV6-3 and TRBJ1-5, with D possibly TRBD1 on 6 matching bases. The CDR3 loop spans 14 amino acids. Trimming left V 6 bases short and J 3 bases short, with 12 bases between. CDR1 is MNHEY, CDR2 SVGEGT, per germline. CDR3 nucleotide sequence: TGTGCCAGCAGACAACCAGGGGCCAATCAGCCCCAGCATTTT. Its translation is CASRQPGANQPQHF.

V is TRBV20-1 and J is TRBJ2-3; D possibly corresponds to TRBD1 (6 bases). Per germline, CDR1 DFQATT and CDR2 SNEGSKA (reference sequence). This CDR3 is built from 15 residues. Between the trimmed V and J ends, which lost 0 bases and 3 bases, there was a span of 13 bases. For the CDR3, the DNA is TGCAGTGCTAGAGATCGGGGACACGGAACAGATACGCAGTATTTT. Translation gives CSARDRGHGTDTQYF.

The chain couples TRBV20-1 to TRBJ1-1; a possible D gene is TRBD1 (5 bases). CDR1 and CDR2 (germline): DFQATT, SNEGSKA (reference sequence). The CDR3 runs 13 residues. Trimming left V 5 bases short and J 4 bases short, with 14 bases between. CDR3 nucleotides: TGCAGTGCTTACCAGGGTGTGGGCACTGAAGCTTTCTTT. Its protein is CSAYQGVGTEAFF.